These 29 T cell receptor beta chains came from one sample sequenced in a study of T-cell reconstitution after alpha-beta-depleted transplantation in children. Researchers prepared the TCRbeta library using unique molecular identifiers, the study reports. From the PCR reads, TCRdb called clonotypes with MiXCR, one entry per CDR3 protein. This sample yields about 500,000 distinct CDR3 sequences, of which roughly 10% are seen a single time; 12% to 15% belongs to the top ten. This specimen consisted of PBMCs, mostly from graft donor cells, obtained 180 days after TCRalphabeta/CD19-depleted stem cell transplant. These receptors came from a female patient aged 2-10 years who had a stem cell transplant for aplastic anemia, so the T cells may come from the graft donor.

The chain is built from TRBV5-1 and TRBJ1-2; 7 bases agree with TRBD1. The CDR3 runs 14 residues. From germline, CDR1 is SGHRS and CDR2 YFSETQ. J was trimmed by 6 bases and V by 0 bases; bases with no gene match: 5. The CDR3 DNA sequence: TGCGCCAGCAGCTTGGGACAGGGCGATAATGGCTACACCTTC. As protein: CASSLGQGDNGYTF.

This chain uses TRBV12-3 or TRBV12-4 with TRBJ2-3, with D perhaps TRBD2 (6 bases). Between the trimmed V and J ends, which lost 4 bases and 2 bases, there was a span of 16 bases. This CDR3 has 16 amino acids. CDR3 residues: CASSSLRREFTDTQYF. In DNA, the CDR3 is TGTGCCAGCAGTTCCCTTCGGCGGGAATTCACAGATACGCAGTATTTT.

This clonotype occurred a few times. The chain recombines TRBV27 with TRBJ2-6, with D hard to call. Trimming stripped 8 bases from V and 3 bases from J, with 8 bases between. Germline V gene lookup returns CDR1 MNHEY and CDR2 SMNVEV (reference sequence). The CDR3 is 13 residues long. CDR3 sequence: CASRRSGANVLTF. The CDR3 nucleotides read TGTGCCAGCCGTCGTAGTGGGGCCAACGTCCTGACTTTC.

The genes are TRBV27 and TRBJ2-5; perhaps TRBD1 as D (5 bases). CDR1 and CDR2 (germline): MNHEY, SMNVEV (reference sequence). This CDR3 is 13 amino acids long. V shed 8 bases and J shed 4 bases, with 14 bases lying between them. The CDR3 sequence is CASSWAGLETQYF. The CDR3, as DNA: TGTGCCAGCTCCTGGGCAGGGTTAGAGACCCAGTACTTC.

Ten or more counts support this clonotype. This chain links TRBV5-1 with TRBJ2-3; D is possibly TRBD1 or TRBD2 (5 bases each). CDR1 and CDR2 (germline): SGHRS, YFSETQ. The CDR3 spans 13 residues. Trimming removed 4 bases from V and 6 bases from J, with 12 bases in between. This CDR3 is CASSPGTGDTQYF. CDR3 nucleotides: TGCGCCAGCAGCCCCGGGACGGGGGATACGCAGTATTTT.

This chain joins TRBV7-9 and TRBJ2-1; 11 nucleotides align to TRBD2. The junction had 10 bases not matched to a gene; V was cut back by 11 bases and J by 10 bases. Germline values: CDR1 SEHNR, CDR2 FQNEAQ (reference sequence). The CDR3 sequence is 13 residues long. As DNA, the CDR3 is TGTGCCCCGGCAGTAGCGGGAGGGCACGAGCAGTTCTTC. It codes for CAPAVAGGHEQFF.

This chain joins TRBV12-3 or TRBV12-4 and TRBJ1-4; 8 bases align to TRBD1. The CDR3 covers 17 residues. The V segment lost 6 bases and the J segment 2 bases; nucleotides outside the gene matches: 11. In nucleotides, the CDR3 is TGTGCCAGCAGCGGACAGGGACGGATGGGGACTAATGAAAAACTGTTTTTT. Its protein is CASSGQGRMGTNEKLFF.

The V call is TRBV18, the J call TRBJ2-2; D tentatively fits TRBD1 or TRBD2 (5 bases each). CDR1 and CDR2 from the germline V gene are KGHSH and LQKENI. V dropped 6 bases and J dropped 0 bases, with 17 bases sitting between them. The CDR3 contains 17 residues. This CDR3 reads CASSASGTDPNTGELFF. The CDR3 DNA reads as TGTGCCAGCTCCGCCTCCGGGACGGATCCGAACACCGGGGAGCTGTTTTTT.

In its sample, this clonotype was seen many times. Relative to the germline gene, one junction end is altered; a read error may explain this. The V gene is TRBV29-1, the J gene TRBJ2-1; TRBD1 aligns across 7 bases. This CDR3 is 13 amino acids long. Looked up from germline, CDR1 is SQVTM and CDR2 is ANQGSEA. The CDR3 is CSVNRGRENGQFF. The CDR3 DNA reads as TGCAGCGTTAATAGGGGGCGCGAGAATGGGCAGTTCTTC.

V usage is TRBV10-3 and J usage is TRBJ2-1, with D unclear. Trimming removed 7 bases at V and 0 bases at J, with 7 bases between. The germline CDR1 and CDR2 sequences are ENHRY and SYGVKD. The CDR3 consists of 13 residues. The CDR3 sequence: CAIMESSYNEQFF. In DNA form, the CDR3 reads TGTGCCATCATGGAGAGCTCCTACAATGAGCAGTTCTTC.

The CDR3 nucleotides are TGTGCCATCAGTGAGTCGACGGGGGCGGTGGCTGAAGCTTTCTTT. Translated, it gives CAISESTGAVAEAFF. The chain is built from TRBV10-3 and TRBJ1-1; maybe TRBD1 (6 bases). Trimming left V 0 bases short and J 6 bases short, with 14 bases between. Germline lookup yields CDR1 ENHRY and CDR2 SYGVKD. The CDR3 is 15 amino acids.

This clonotype has a handful of counts. This chain links TRBV14 with TRBJ2-1; tentatively, D is TRBD1 (6 bases). V lost 0 bases and J lost 0, with 12 bases in between. The CDR3 contains 17 residues. Germline-derived CDR1 and CDR2 are SGHDN and FVKESK. The CDR3 region has the DNA TGTGCCAGCAGCCAAGACTGGGGGCTAAGCTCCTACAATGAGCAGTTCTTC. It codes for CASSQDWGLSSYNEQFF.

V gene TRBV29-1 combines with J gene TRBJ1-2, with a weak D call TRBD1 (5 bases). The germline V gene encodes CDR1 SQVTM and CDR2 ANQGSEA. V was pared by 5 bases and J by 1 base, with 11 bases between. The CDR3 loop spans 13 amino acids. This CDR3 is CSVFGGFNYGYTF. The CDR3 region has the DNA TGCAGCGTTTTTGGGGGGTTTAACTATGGCTACACCTTC.

In this sample, this clonotype turned up once. The chain links TRBV27 to TRBJ2-1; the D gene is possibly TRBD1 (5 bases). V was cut by 2 bases and J by 7 bases, with 18 bases left in between. The CDR3 totals 16 residues. Germline-derived CDR1 and CDR2 are MNHEY and SMNVEV (reference sequence). The CDR3 DNA follows: TGTGCCAGCAGTTTAATAGCCTCAGGGCTAGGGAATGAGCAGTTCTTC. Its translation: CASSLIASGLGNEQFF.

J is TRBJ1-1 and V is TRBV7-3, with a tentative D call TRBD1 (5 bases). CDR1 is SGHTA and CDR2 is FQGTGA in the germline V gene. This CDR3 is built from 16 residues. Between the trimmed V and J ends, which lost 2 bases and 3 bases, there was a span of 16 bases. CDR3 DNA sequence: TGTGCCAGCAGCTTACGACGACGGGGGGAGGACACTGAAGCTTTCTTT. It yields the protein CASSLRRRGEDTEAFF.

This clonotype was detected only a few times. The V gene is TRBV29-1, the J gene TRBJ2-3; a possible D gene is TRBD1 (6 bases). The CDR3 contains 15 residues. V dropped 5 bases and J dropped 3 bases, with 18 bases sitting between them. The germline gives CDR1 SQVTM, CDR2 ANQGSEA. The CDR3 DNA is TGCAGCGTTTACGGCAGGGGAGTTTGGACAGATACGCAGTATTTT. It translates to CSVYGRGVWTDTQYF.

The chain uses TRBV30 and TRBJ2-6; a possible D gene is TRBD1 (5 bases). The CDR3 consists of 17 residues. The germline gives CDR1 GTSNPN, CDR2 SVGIG (reference sequence). The V gene lost 4 bases and the J gene lost 4 bases, with 20 bases spanning the gap. The CDR3 reads CAWTQGAGNTGANVLTF. In DNA, the CDR3 is TGTGCCTGGACACAAGGTGCAGGGAATACCGGGGCCAACGTCCTGACTTTC.

This clonotype was detected a few times. The V gene is TRBV29-1, the J gene TRBJ1-2; 9 bases fit TRBD1. CDR3 size: 12 residues. CDR1 is SQVTM, CDR2 ANQGSEA, per germline. V lost 2 bases and J lost 7; bases outside the gene matches: 2. The CDR3 here is CSVETGGPGYTF. The CDR3 nucleotides are TGCAGCGTTGAAACAGGGGGCCCTGGCTACACCTTC.

The table lists this clonotype with many counts. J is TRBJ2-1 and V is TRBV6-2 or TRBV6-3; D not resolved. The germline V and J ends were trimmed by 6 bases and 0 bases, with 15 bases remaining between them. The CDR3 sequence is 16 residues long. Per germline, CDR1 MNHEY and CDR2 SVGEGT. Here the CDR3 reads CASRRFTISSYNEQFF. In nucleotides, the CDR3 is TGTGCCAGCAGACGATTTACAATCAGCTCCTACAATGAGCAGTTCTTC.

This chain uses TRBV19 with TRBJ1-5, with D maybe TRBD1 (6 bases). The CDR3 consists of 12 residues. Looked up from germline, CDR1 is LNHDA and CDR2 is SQIVND (reference sequence). Trimming took 10 bases from V and 3 from J, leaving 10 bases between them. The DNA of the CDR3 is TGTGCCACCACAGGGTCCAATCAGCCCCAGCATTTT. Amino acid sequence: CATTGSNQPQHF. Looking up the rest from reference TRBV19 and TRBJ1-5 gives the full variable domain: DGGITQSPKYLFRKEGQNVTLSCEQNLNHDAMYWYRQDPGQGLRLIYYSQIVNDFQKGDIAEGYSVSREKKESFPLTVTSAQKNPTAFYLCATTGSNQPQHFGDGTRLSIL.

This chain joins TRBV7-3 and TRBJ1-1, with TRBD1 matching over 7 bases. There are 16 residues in the CDR3. After removal of 4 bases from V and 2 bases from J, the junction contained 10 bases not matched to a gene. Germline loops: CDR1 SGHTA, CDR2 FQGTGA. The CDR3 loop reads CASSSPLRQGNTEAFF. CDR3 nucleotide sequence: TGTGCCAGCAGCTCACCCCTCCGACAGGGTAACACTGAAGCTTTCTTT.

The chain is built from TRBV28 and TRBJ1-6, with 7 bases identical to TRBD1. Looked up from germline, CDR1 is MDHEN and CDR2 is SYDVKM. The CDR3 extends over 16 amino acids. V gave up 5 bases and J gave up 7 bases; unmatched junction bases: 11. In DNA form, the CDR3 reads TGTGCCAGCAGTGCCCTTCCGACAGGGAGAAATTCACCCCTCCACTTT. This translates into CASSALPTGRNSPLHF.

The chain joins TRBV20-1 to TRBJ2-3; D may correspond to TRBD1 or TRBD2 (5 bases each). The CDR3 totals 14 residues. Germline V gives CDR1 DFQATT, CDR2 SNEGSKA (reference sequence). V was trimmed by 6 bases and J by 0 bases, leaving 13 bases between them. In DNA form, the CDR3 reads TGCAGTGCCCCGAGGGGTTCTAGCACAGATACGCAGTATTTT. Translated: CSAPRGSSTDTQYF.

Ten or more counts support this clonotype. The chain carries TRBV6-5 and TRBJ2-1; perhaps TRBD2 as D (5 bases). Between the trimmed V and J ends, which lost 5 bases and 4 bases, there was a span of 9 bases. Per the germline V gene, CDR1 is MNHEY and CDR2 is SVGAGI. The CDR3 contains 13 residues. The CDR3 nucleotides are TGTGCCAGCAGTCTAGCTGATTACAATGAGCAGTTCTTC. Translation gives CASSLADYNEQFF.

This clonotype was counted many times. The rearrangement joins TRBV19 to TRBJ2-7; unclear D gene. This CDR3 is 16 amino acids long. Germline assignment: CDR1 LNHDA and CDR2 SQIVND (reference sequence). Trimming left V 4 bases short and J 3 bases short, with 19 bases between. In DNA, the CDR3 is TGTGCCAGTAGTAGACAAAGATACACGGAATTCTACGAGCAGTACTTC. This sequence encodes CASSRQRYTEFYEQYF.

The CDR3 here is CASFPFSSGTRWETQYF. In DNA, the CDR3 is TGTGCCAGCTTCCCCTTTTCTAGCGGGACCCGCTGGGAGACCCAGTACTTC. This rearrangement joins TRBV28 to TRBJ2-5, with 9 bases aligning to TRBD2. The CDR3 is 17 amino acids. The V and J ends lost 8 bases and 5 bases, in that order; junction bases with no gene match: 18. Germline CDR1 and CDR2: MDHEN and SYDVKM.

This clonotype was detected many times. The rearrangement links TRBV6-2 or TRBV6-3 to TRBJ2-1, with 11 bases that match TRBD2. After removal of 2 bases from V and 5 bases from J, the junction contained 5 bases not matched to a gene. This CDR3 is 16 amino acids long. The germline CDR1 and CDR2 sequences are MNHEY and SVGEGT. The CDR3 spells CASSYPLAGGHNEQFF. The CDR3 nucleotides are TGTGCCAGCAGTTACCCGCTAGCGGGAGGACACAATGAGCAGTTCTTC.

The V and J genes are TRBV20-1 and TRBJ2-1, with 9 bases identical to TRBD2. The germline V gene encodes CDR1 DFQATT and CDR2 SNEGSKA (reference sequence). V shed 1 base, J shed 2 bases, and the junction held 9 bases outside the gene matches. The CDR3 is made up of 17 amino acids. The CDR3 region is CSARGRGGGAAYNEQFF. The CDR3 DNA sequence: TGCAGTGCTAGAGGTAGGGGCGGGGGGGCCGCCTACAATGAGCAGTTCTTC.

V and J are TRBV12-3 or TRBV12-4 and TRBJ2-5, with D perhaps TRBD1 (5 bases). CDR3 length: 14 residues. Between the trimmed V and J ends, which lost 5 bases and 1 base, there was a span of 11 bases. The DNA for the CDR3 is TGTGCCAGCAGTCCCTCAGGGCGCCAAGAGACCCAGTACTTC. Its protein is CASSPSGRQETQYF.